Included here is one T cell receptor (beta chain) sequence, with context. Profiled with immunoSEQ multiplex PCR; TCRdb holds only in-frame clones, not every one. The sample contains 500,000 to 750,000 clones, around 87% of which appear only once. The CDR3 is 16 residues long. Germline CDR1 and CDR2: MNHEY and SMNVEV (reference sequence). With 5 bases clipped from V and 5 bases from J, the junction kept 11 bases outside the gene matches. The source of the sample is a study of shared T cell receptors in the human thymus. The same data also went into a second study, on human thymus T cells.

Sequences were obtained from thymocytes. This clonotype was obtained from a boy under three years old with a congenital heart defect. The chain uses TRBV27 and TRBJ2-5; 10 bases align to TRBD2. This CDR3 is CASSPPSGRAGETQYF. The CDR3 region has the DNA TGTGCCAGCAGTCCACCCAGCGGGAGGGCCGGGGAGACCCAGTACTTC.